This T cell receptor (beta chain) was captured by sequencing in a study of tumor and adjacent non-tumor tissue in lung cancer. Germline assignment: CDR1 DFQATT and CDR2 SNEGSKA (reference sequence). This CDR3 has 19 residues. Germline trimming cut 1 base from V and 0 bases from J; bases unmatched to any gene: 8. RNA was extracted from bulk tissue without any cell sorting. A modified ARM-PCR protocol with three rounds of nested PCR amplified TCRbeta. TCRdb re-analysed the multiplex PCR reads in MiXCR, keeping a single row per CDR3 protein. The sample yields about 110,000 distinct CDR3 sequences, about 75% seen once. This clonotype was recorded at least ten times.

The TCR sequence derives from a woman in her sixties or seventies with non-small cell lung cancer. The sample comprised lung tumor tissue. This chain uses TRBV20-1 with TRBJ2-1, with 14 nucleotides matching TRBD2. The CDR3, as DNA: TGCAGTGCTAGAGCGGATTGGACTAGCGGGAGGAACTCCTACAATGAGCAGTTCTTC. It is translated as CSARADWTSGRNSYNEQFF.